This paragraph reports one TCR beta chain. The sample originates from a study of shared clonotypes between healthy human individuals. Across the whole study: CD4 naive cells filled three plates per donor, CD4 memory three, CD8 naive two and CD8 memory one.

There were no recent acute infections or vaccinations among the donors, who were healthy HIV-negative adults. This was a deep-level run. Genomic DNA of every subset was divided equally among multiple immunoSEQ plates. Measured with immunoSEQ multiplex PCR; TCRdb has only the in-frame clones, and not every one. Of roughly 2.5 million clones listed, roughly 92% were seen once; the top ten hold around 0.15%. Germline V CDR1 and CDR2: WNHNN, SYGVQD (reference sequence). The CDR3 has 15 amino acids. V was pared by 5 bases and J by 4 bases, with 3 bases of the junction left unmatched. The origin of this receptor is a man between 18 and 29 years old in good health. The gene calls are TRBV10-1 and TRBJ2-2, with 11 bases fitting TRBD1. The sample taken for sequencing was naive CD4+ T cells sorted from blood. Subset meaning: CD45RA+ positively selected. CDR3: CASSPGTGGTGELFF. The CDR3 region has the DNA TGCGCCAGCAGTCCCGGGACAGGGGGCACCGGGGAGCTGTTTTTT.